The 31 T cell receptor beta chains reported below all come from one sample, sequenced in a study of Graves' ophthalmopathy and Graves' hyperthyroidism. As the template, RNA transcripts were used to amplify TCR beta CDR3 regions. Second-round multiplex PCR came after first-round RT-PCR with HTBI primers. TCRdb analysed the multiplex PCR reads with MiXCR anew, one entry per CDR3 protein. Here the sample spans over a million distinct CDR3 sequences, less than 45% being singletons. What was sequenced was peripheral blood or thyroid tissue (not recorded which). The receptors come from an adult man with Graves' hyperthyroidism.

Ten or more counts support this clonotype. V usage is TRBV9 and J usage is TRBJ1-2, with unresolved D. This CDR3 contains 16 residues. The germline V gene encodes CDR1 SGDLS and CDR2 YYNGEE. Trimming took 4 bases from V and 3 from J, leaving 19 bases between them. In DNA form, the CDR3 reads TGTGCCAGCAGCAAAACTCCGGAGGGATGGGACTATGGCTACACCTTC. Amino acid sequence: CASSKTPEGWDYGYTF.

This clonotype was seen many times. This chain uses TRBV10-2 with TRBJ2-5; no definite D call. The CDR3 sequence is 14 residues long. Germline V gene data show CDR1 as WSHSY and CDR2 as SAAADI. Trimming removed 0 bases from V and 7 bases from J, with 12 bases in between. The CDR3 sequence is CASSESVSPWTQYF. The CDR3 DNA sequence: TGCGCCAGCAGTGAGTCGGTCAGTCCATGGACCCAGTACTTC.

The chain combines TRBV4-1 with TRBJ1-4; no definite D call. Trimming stripped 1 base from V and 10 bases from J, with 16 bases between. CDR1 MGHRA and CDR2 YSYEKL come from the germline V gene. The CDR3 is made up of 15 amino acids. The CDR3 sequence: CASSQGTSSRAKLFF. The CDR3 region has the DNA TGCGCCAGCAGCCAAGGGACTTCAAGTCGGGCAAAACTGTTTTTT.

Ten or more counts support this clonotype. The chain links TRBV29-1 to TRBJ2-7; the match to TRBD2 covers 16 bases. Germline V CDR1 and CDR2: SQVTM, ANQGSEA. The CDR3 has 15 amino acids. V trimming: 6 bases; J trimming: 2 bases; junction bases outside the gene matches: 4. The CDR3, as DNA: TGCAGCGTCGTGGGACTAGCGGGAGGGGCCTACGAGCAGTACTTC. Its translation is CSVVGLAGGAYEQYF.

The J gene is TRBJ1-1, the V gene TRBV7-2; D not resolved. From germline, CDR1 is SGHTA and CDR2 FQGNSA. The CDR3 length is 14 residues. The V and J ends lost 1 base and 7 bases respectively, with 13 bases between them. This chain's CDR3 is CASSLEYLGGEAFF. CDR3 nucleotides: TGTGCCAGCAGCTTAGAATATTTAGGAGGTGAAGCTTTCTTT. Using reference TRBV7-2 and TRBJ1-1 for the parts outside the CDR3, the full variable domain is GAGVSQSPSNKVTEKGKDVELRCDPISGHTALYWYRQSLGQGLEFLIYFQGNSAPDKSGLPSDRFSAERTGGSVSTLTIQRTQQEDSAVYLCASSLEYLGGEAFFGQGTRLTVV.

This clonotype was counted between two and nine times. This chain connects TRBV7-9 to TRBJ2-7, with a tentative D call TRBD1 (6 bases). Germline V gives CDR1 SEHNR, CDR2 FQNEAQ (reference sequence). Trimming removed 4 bases from V and 0 bases from J, with 10 bases in between. CDR3 size: 14 residues. For the CDR3, the DNA is TGTGCCAGCAGCTCAGGGGTTTACTCCTACGAGCAGTACTTC. This encodes CASSSGVYSYEQYF.

The rearrangement uses TRBV15 and TRBJ1-1; perhaps TRBD1 as D (6 bases). Germline values: CDR1 LNHNV, CDR2 YYDKDF (reference sequence). The length of the CDR3 is 12 residues. V was trimmed by 10 bases and J by 6 bases, leaving 15 bases between them. The CDR3 nucleotides read TGTGCCAGCAGGGAACGGACAGCTGAAGCTTTCTTT. Translation gives CASRERTAEAFF.

The chain couples TRBV20-1 to TRBJ1-5, with D possibly being TRBD1 (5 bases). CDR1 and CDR2 (germline): DFQATT, SNEGSKA (reference sequence). This CDR3 contains 16 residues. The V gene lost 0 bases and the J gene lost 8 bases, with 20 bases spanning the gap. The CDR3 loop is CSARDWRAHGAEPQHF. In DNA form, the CDR3 reads TGCAGTGCTAGAGATTGGAGGGCCCACGGGGCTGAGCCCCAGCATTTT.

This clonotype was found a few times. This chain connects TRBV20-1 to TRBJ2-7; 7 positions agree with TRBD2. CDR1 and CDR2 (germline): DFQATT, SNEGSKA (reference sequence). J was trimmed by 2 bases and V by 3 bases; bases with no gene match: 4. This CDR3 contains 13 residues. The CDR3 region has the DNA TGCAGTGCTAGCGGGGGGACCACCTACGAGCAGTACTTC. Its translation: CSASGGTTYEQYF.

This clonotype turned up a few times. The chain employs TRBV9 and TRBJ2-5; 11 bases are a match to TRBD2. This CDR3 contains 15 residues. With V trimmed by 5 bases and J by 4 bases, 7 bases remained unmatched. Germline-derived CDR1 and CDR2 are SGDLS and YYNGEE. The CDR3 DNA reads as TGTGCCAGCAGTCTAGCGGGAGGCGTGGGAGAGACCCAGTACTTC. This encodes CASSLAGGVGETQYF.

Points on this clonotype: Mismatch with germline at one junction end may stem from a read error. In DNA, the CDR3 is TGTGCCAGCAGCCAGGACACCCCGGGAGCCGACTACGAGCAGTACTTC. It encodes CASSQDTPGADYEQYF. The chain joins TRBV10-2 to TRBJ2-7; tentatively, D is TRBD2 (6 bases). CDR3 size: 16 residues. Germline values: CDR1 WSHSY, CDR2 SAAADI.

In its sample, this clonotype was seen a few times. The V and J genes are TRBV4-3 and TRBJ2-7; D call uncertain. The V gene's germline CDR1 is LGHNA and CDR2 YSLEER. The CDR3 sequence is 14 residues long. V shed 0 bases and J shed 2 bases, with 8 bases lying between them. The CDR3 DNA sequence: TGCGCCAGCAGCCAAGAGGTAGAGACCTACGAGCAGTACTTC. Its translation: CASSQEVETYEQYF.

The chain recombines TRBV5-1 with TRBJ1-1, with D perhaps TRBD1 (6 bases). This CDR3 is built from 13 residues. V shed 2 bases and J shed 7 bases, with 12 bases lying between them. Germline V lookup: CDR1 SGHRS, CDR2 YFSETQ. The CDR3 nucleotides read TGCGCCAGCAGCTTCGGGGGGCTGGGTGAAGCTTTCTTT. Translating it yields CASSFGGLGEAFF. The full variable domain, in which reference TRBV5-1 and TRBJ1-1 provide the parts outside the CDR3, is KAGVTQTPRYLIKTRGQQVTLSCSPISGHRSVSWYQQTPGQGLQFLFEYFSETQRNKGNFPGRFSGRQFSNSRSEMNVSTLELGDSALYLCASSFGGLGEAFFGQGTRLTVV.

There are many counts of this clonotype. The V call is TRBV10-3, the J call TRBJ1-4, with 7 bases matching TRBD1. After removal of 2 bases from V and 7 bases from J, the junction contained 4 bases not matched to a gene. This CDR3 is 14 amino acids long. Looked up from germline, CDR1 is ENHRY and CDR2 is SYGVKD. CDR3 residues: CAISEVGGGEKLFF. The DNA for the CDR3 is TGTGCCATCAGTGAGGTAGGGGGCGGTGAAAAACTGTTTTTT.

The sample holds many counts of this clonotype. The rearrangement joins TRBV20-1 to TRBJ1-5; D remains ambiguous. The V gene's germline CDR1 is DFQATT and CDR2 SNEGSKA (reference sequence). The CDR3 extends over 15 amino acids. Trimming cost V 1 base and J 6 bases, with 16 bases left between them. The CDR3 region is CSARVTADLGQPQHF. In nucleotides, the CDR3 is TGCAGTGCTAGAGTAACGGCAGATTTAGGTCAGCCCCAGCATTTT.

The chain employs TRBV7-9 and TRBJ1-5; TRBD1 might be the D (5 bases). This CDR3 has 15 amino acids. V lost 8 bases and J lost 2, with 16 bases in between. Germline V gives CDR1 SEHNR, CDR2 FQNEAQ (reference sequence). CDR3 sequence (DNA): TGTGCCAGCGACCCTGGGGGGGGGGGCAATCAGCCCCAGCATTTT. Amino acids: CASDPGGGGNQPQHF.

The chain links TRBV4-2 to TRBJ1-2; possibly TRBD1 for D (5 bases). In germline, CDR1 is LGHNA, CDR2 YNFKEQ. Trimming stripped 3 bases from V and 5 bases from J, with 13 bases between. This CDR3 comprises 14 residues. CDR3 in DNA: TGTGCCAGCAGCCACGCAGGGAGTCCTTATGGCTACACCTTC. The encoded protein is CASSHAGSPYGYTF.

The chain combines TRBV2 with TRBJ1-5; possible D gene TRBD1, 6 bases. Trimming removed 5 bases at V and 8 bases at J, with 19 bases between. The CDR3 has 15 residues. Germline V lookup: CDR1 SNHLY, CDR2 FYNNEI. CDR3 protein: CASSMSGGELEPQHF. The CDR3 DNA sequence: TGTGCCAGCAGTATGAGCGGGGGCGAATTGGAGCCCCAGCATTTT.

This clonotype was seen only a few times. The chain is built from TRBV6-1 and TRBJ1-4; 7 bases map to TRBD1. Trimming cost V 6 bases and J 8 bases; bases outside gene matches: 12. The CDR3 spans 15 residues. Germline CDR1 and CDR2: MNHNS and SASEGT. The CDR3 sequence: CASRSDRAAREKLFF. Written as DNA, the CDR3 is TGTGCCAGCAGATCCGACAGGGCCGCCAGGGAAAAACTGTTTTTT.

This clonotype was found many times. CDR3 nucleotide sequence: TGTGCCAGCAGCCCAGTTCCCTTGGGGGGCTCGGAGACCCAGTACTTC. Translated: CASSPVPLGGSETQYF. J is TRBJ2-5 and V is TRBV7-2; D is perhaps TRBD1 or TRBD2 (6 bases each). The germline V gene has CDR1 SGHTA and CDR2 FQGNSA. V lost 5 bases, J lost 5 bases, and 21 bases lay in between. The CDR3 has 16 residues. The variable domain in full, completed from reference TRBV7-2 and TRBJ2-5, reads GAGVSQSPSNKVTEKGKDVELRCDPISGHTALYWYRQSLGQGLEFLIYFQGNSAPDKSGLPSDRFSAERTGGSVSTLTIQRTQQEDSAVYLCASSPVPLGGSETQYFGPGTRLLVL.

With respect to this clonotype: A much larger clone sits a single nucleotide away, making a read error possible. V and J are TRBV19 and TRBJ1-1; no firm D call. Trimming removed 8 bases at V and 0 bases at J, with 4 bases between. The germline CDR1 and CDR2 sequences are LNHDA and SQIVND (reference sequence). This CDR3 has 11 residues. For the CDR3, the DNA is TGTGCCAGTGTGGTGAACACTGAAGCTTTCTTT. Protein sequence: CASVVNTEAFF.

This rearrangement joins TRBV10-3 to TRBJ1-2, with D uncertain. CDR1 is ENHRY and CDR2 is SYGVKD in the germline V gene. V was shortened by 10 bases and J by 5 bases, with 14 bases between the two germline ends. The CDR3 is 12 amino acids. The CDR3: CATKKGQYGYTF. The CDR3 DNA reads as TGTGCCACGAAAAAGGGCCAGTATGGCTACACCTTC.

This chain's CDR3 is CASSQDEGLYEQYF. Here the CDR3 DNA reads TGCGCCAGCAGCCAAGATGAGGGTTTGTACGAGCAGTACTTC. This rearrangement joins TRBV4-3 to TRBJ2-7; D perhaps matches TRBD2 (5 bases). The CDR3 totals 14 residues. Per the germline V gene, CDR1 is LGHNA and CDR2 is YSLEER. Trimming took 0 bases from V and 4 from J, leaving 10 bases between them.

This clonotype was counted at least ten times. The chain carries TRBV15 and TRBJ2-2, with D uncertain. V was trimmed by 5 bases and J by 4 bases, leaving 11 bases between them. Germline V gives CDR1 LNHNV, CDR2 YYDKDF (reference sequence). This CDR3 has 14 amino acids. CDR3 coding DNA: TGTGCCACCAGCGTCAAAGTGGGCACCGGGGAGCTGTTTTTT. It translates to CATSVKVGTGELFF.

This clonotype occurred a few times. V gene TRBV20-1 combines with J gene TRBJ1-2; the D is unclear. Trimming pared 1 base from V and 4 bases from J, leaving 10 bases between. CDR3 length: 13 residues. Germline values: CDR1 DFQATT, CDR2 SNEGSKA (reference sequence). CDR3 nucleotides: TGCAGTGCTAGAGGCTCCCAGTTCTATGGCTACACCTTC. It translates to CSARGSQFYGYTF.

This clonotype occurred many times. The rearrangement links TRBV5-1 to TRBJ1-2; 7 nucleotides line up with TRBD1. Germline V CDR1 and CDR2: SGHRS, YFSETQ. With 2 bases clipped from V and 8 bases from J, the junction kept 6 bases outside the gene matches. This CDR3 is built from 13 residues. The CDR3, as DNA: TGCGCCAGCAGCTTACAGGGGACGCGGGGCTACACCTTC. Its translation is CASSLQGTRGYTF. Full variable domain (outside the CDR3, taken from reference TRBV5-1 and TRBJ1-2): KAGVTQTPRYLIKTRGQQVTLSCSPISGHRSVSWYQQTPGQGLQFLFEYFSETQRNKGNFPGRFSGRQFSNSRSEMNVSTLELGDSALYLCASSLQGTRGYTFGSGTRLTVV.

This clonotype was seen repeatedly, ten times or more. The chain links TRBV20-1 to TRBJ1-5; no clear D. The germline V gene has CDR1 DFQATT and CDR2 SNEGSKA (reference sequence). This CDR3 has 16 residues. Between the trimmed V and J ends, which lost 5 bases and 1 base, there was a span of 18 bases. The CDR3 loop reads CSAPRPGLISNQPQHF. CDR3 sequence (DNA): TGCAGTGCTCCCCGGCCGGGTTTAATCAGCAATCAGCCCCAGCATTTT.

The gene calls are TRBV20-1 and TRBJ2-2; D possibly corresponds to TRBD1 (6 bases). The CDR3 has 15 amino acids. CDR1 is DFQATT and CDR2 is SNEGSKA in the germline V gene (reference sequence). Between the trimmed V and J ends, which lost 3 bases and 1 base, there was a span of 12 bases. The CDR3 loop reads CSASLRGLNTGELFF. The CDR3 coding sequence is TGCAGTGCTAGCCTAAGGGGGTTGAACACCGGGGAGCTGTTTTTT.

Ten or more counts support this clonotype. The chain joins TRBV6-6 to TRBJ1-3, with no clear D. CDR3 length equals 12 residues. Germline CDR1 and CDR2: MNHNY and SVGAGI (reference sequence). The V end was cut by 4 bases, the J end by 7 bases, with 8 bases between. CDR3 protein: CASSSSPNTIYF. The CDR3, as DNA: TGTGCCAGCAGTTCAAGTCCGAACACCATATATTTT.

On this clonotype: One junction end disagrees with the germline gene, perhaps due to a read error. The rearrangement joins TRBV10-3 to TRBJ1-5; a weak D match, TRBD1 (5 bases). The CDR3 has 14 amino acids. CDR1 is ENHRY, CDR2 SYGVKD, per germline. The CDR3 is CASTDGHSNRPQHF. The CDR3 bases are TGTGCCAGCACCGACGGACACAGCAATCGGCCCCAGCATTTT.

This clonotype occurred many times. V and J are TRBV29-1 and TRBJ2-7; maybe TRBD1 (5 bases). CDR1 is SQVTM and CDR2 is ANQGSEA in the germline V gene. The CDR3 is 12 residues long. V was cut by 4 bases and J by 3 bases, with 10 bases left in between. The CDR3 DNA is TGCAGCGTTGTGGACAATGACTACGAGCAGTACTTC. It is translated as CSVVDNDYEQYF.